The next 5 T cell receptor beta chains were all read from a single sample in a study of OX40 agonist ivuxolimab in advanced cancers. Sequencing used immunoSEQ multiplex PCR; TCRdb keeps in-frame clones, though not all of them. The table includes some 77,000 clones, around 87% detected once. The starting material was CD4+ or CD8+ T cells sorted from blood, obtained in a trial of the OX40 agonist ivuxolimab. The source of these receptors is an adult with an advanced solid tumor such as melanoma, head and neck, liver or kidney cancer.

The chain links TRBV10-3 to TRBJ2-1; 8 nucleotides align to TRBD1. The CDR3 length is 12 residues. Germline-derived CDR1 and CDR2 are ENHRY and SYGVKD. J lost 8 bases, V lost 10 bases, and 7 bases had no gene match. CDR3 coding DNA: TGTGCCACTGGACAGGGCCGCGATGAGCAGTTCTTC. Residues: CATGQGRDEQFF.

The V call is TRBV5-4, the J call TRBJ2-1; D not resolved. This CDR3 has 14 residues. V lost 1 base and J lost 4, with 9 bases in between. Per the germline V gene, CDR1 is SGHNT and CDR2 is YYREEE (reference sequence). The CDR3 spells CASSLNRDYNEQFF. CDR3 nucleotides: TGTGCCAGCAGCTTGAACCGAGATTACAATGAGCAGTTCTTC.

This chain uses TRBV29-1 with TRBJ2-2; 7 bases are a match to TRBD1. Trimming cost V 5 bases and J 2 bases; bases outside gene matches: 8. Germline V gene sequence: CDR1 SQVTM, CDR2 ANQGSEA. CDR3 length: 15 amino acids. The CDR3 protein is CSVRPTGANTGELFF. The CDR3 bases are TGCAGCGTTAGACCCACAGGGGCCAACACCGGGGAGCTGTTTTTT.

The chain uses TRBV5-1 and TRBJ2-1, with D possibly matching TRBD1 (5 bases). Trimming pared 0 bases from V and 7 bases from J, leaving 14 bases between. Germline V gene sequence: CDR1 SGHRS, CDR2 YFSETQ. The CDR3 spans 15 residues. The CDR3 sequence: CASSLDRFLGNEQFF. The CDR3 DNA reads as TGCGCCAGCAGCTTGGACAGGTTCCTAGGGAATGAGCAGTTCTTC.

Concerning this clone: The same CDR3 arises from other DNA sequences in this sample as well. CDR3 loop: CASSVAGQNYEQYF. In DNA form, the CDR3 reads TGTGCCAGCAGCGTAGCTGGGCAGAATTACGAGCAGTACTTC. The chain is built from TRBV9 and TRBJ2-7; the D is unclear. CDR1 SGDLS and CDR2 YYNGEE come from the germline V gene. Trimming removed 0 bases from V and 4 bases from J, with 11 bases in between. This CDR3 comprises 14 residues.